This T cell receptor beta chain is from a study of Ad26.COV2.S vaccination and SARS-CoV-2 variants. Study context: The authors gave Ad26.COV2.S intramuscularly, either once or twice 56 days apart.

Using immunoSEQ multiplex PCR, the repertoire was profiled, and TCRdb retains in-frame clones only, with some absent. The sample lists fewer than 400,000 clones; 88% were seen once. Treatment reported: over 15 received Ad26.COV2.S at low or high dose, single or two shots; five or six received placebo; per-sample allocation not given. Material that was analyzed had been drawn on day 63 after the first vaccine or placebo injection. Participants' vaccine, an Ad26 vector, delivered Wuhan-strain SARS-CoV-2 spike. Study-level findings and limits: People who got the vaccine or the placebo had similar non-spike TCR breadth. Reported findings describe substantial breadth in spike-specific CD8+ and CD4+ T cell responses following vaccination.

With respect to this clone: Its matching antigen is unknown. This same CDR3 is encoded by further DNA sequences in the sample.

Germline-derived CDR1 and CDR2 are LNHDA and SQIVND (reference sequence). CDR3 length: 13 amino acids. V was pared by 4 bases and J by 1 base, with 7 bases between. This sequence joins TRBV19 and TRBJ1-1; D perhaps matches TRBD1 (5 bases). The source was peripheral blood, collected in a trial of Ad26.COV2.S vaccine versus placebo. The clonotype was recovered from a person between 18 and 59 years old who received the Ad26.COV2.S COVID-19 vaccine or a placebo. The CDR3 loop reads CASSTTENTEAFF. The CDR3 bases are TGTGCCAGTAGTACGACAGAGAACACTGAAGCTTTCTTT.